This section outlines one T cell receptor (beta chain) sequence together with its context. The data stem from a study of Ad26.COV2.S vaccination and SARS-CoV-2 variants. Overall study context: The authors gave Ad26.COV2.S intramuscularly, either once or twice 56 days apart.

Produced via immunoSEQ multiplex PCR; TCRdb's table is partial and in-frame only. The sample comprises about 480,000 clones, around nine tenths of which are singletons, and 13% rests with the top ten. Treatment of the sample: some 20 received Ad26.COV2.S at low or high dose, single or two shots; several received placebo; per-sample allocation not given. Specimens were obtained on day 63 following the first vaccine or placebo injection. An 18-55-year-old adult in Boston served as donor. The source of this sequence is a person between 18 and 65 years old who received the Ad26.COV2.S COVID-19 vaccine or a placebo. The specimen was peripheral blood, collected in a trial of Ad26.COV2.S vaccine versus placebo.

CDR3 sequence reads: CASSTSGDTYNEQFF. CDR3 DNA: TGTGCCAGCAGCACTAGCGGAGATACCTACAATGAGCAGTTCTTC. The chain employs TRBV9 and TRBJ2-1; 8 bases line up with TRBD2. CDR1 and CDR2 from the germline V gene are SGDLS and YYNGEE. CDR3 length: 15 residues. V shed 4 bases and J 2 bases; nucleotides not matched to a gene: 5.